This T cell receptor (beta chain) comes out of a study of shared clonotypes between healthy human individuals. Here immunoSEQ multiplex PCR was the method, and the copy in TCRdb shows in-frame clones only, minus some. In the table there are about 450,000 clones, 75% to 85% of which are singletons. The CDR3 has 16 amino acids. V trimming: 5 bases; J trimming: 5 bases; junction bases outside the gene matches: 6. Germline CDR1 is SGHAT and CDR2 is FQNNGV. Source material: PBMCs. The sequence derives from a woman aged 40 to 50 in good health. Some clones in this sample may be carry-over from other donors' samples. J is TRBJ2-2 and V is TRBV11-2; 12 bases are shared with TRBD2. The CDR3 protein is CASSRLAGESTGELFF. CDR3 coding DNA: TGTGCCAGCAGCAGACTAGCGGGAGAGTCTACCGGGGAGCTGTTTTTT.